This T cell receptor (beta chain) was retrieved from a study of blood T cell repertoires in COVID-19. Turning to the study itself: Spain, Italy and the United States supplied samples that represented acute and convalescent COVID-19. T cells, B-cell-depleted T cells, or PBMCs provided the cDNA or gDNA that served as material.

Authors' analysis steps: Reference gene primer amplification gave estimated nucleated cell counts. Repertoires were generated with immunoSEQ multiplex PCR, while TCRdb's copy carries only in-frame clones and drops some. Clonal size and the V and J genes are those of that table, whereas D and trimming came from the DNA. This table holds 100,000 to 150,000 clones, roughly 69% found once. The germline V gene has CDR1 SGHAT and CDR2 FQNNGV. After removal of 5 bases from V and 6 bases from J, the junction contained 4 bases not matched to a gene. The CDR3 runs to 12 residues. Sample: peripheral blood. This rearrangement joins TRBV11-2 to TRBJ2-7, with 7 bases aligning to TRBD2. This TCR was sampled from a woman aged 70-85 years with acute or convalescent COVID-19. In nucleotides, the CDR3 is TGTGCCAGCAGCAGGACTAGTCTCGAGCAGTACTTC. Translating gives CASSRTSLEQYF.